A single sample gave rise to the 7 T cell receptor beta chains below, sequenced in a study of blood T cell repertoires in COVID-19. The data were produced by immunoSEQ multiplex PCR, yet TCRdb's version contains in-frame clones alone and is incomplete. Among a few hundred thousand clones listed, roughly nine tenths were seen once. Material: PBMCs or T cells enriched from blood (not recorded which). These receptors all come from a woman aged 60-75 years who had recovered from COVID-19.

This clone was recorded only once. This chain uses TRBV3-1 (or the pseudogene TRBV3-2) with TRBJ2-7; tentatively, D is TRBD1 (6 bases). Trimming left V 3 bases short and J 6 bases short, with 15 bases between. Germline V CDR1 and CDR2: LGHDT, YNNKEL (reference sequence). The CDR3 loop spans 14 amino acids. CDR3 DNA: TGTGCCAGCAGCCAGTCCTTTACAGGGTCCGAGCAGTACGTC. Its protein product is CASSQSFTGSEQYV.

The chain combines TRBV5-1 with TRBJ2-5, with TRBD2 as a possible D gene (6 bases). V lost 7 bases and J lost 5, with 21 bases in between. Germline CDR1 is SGHRS and CDR2 is YFSETQ. The CDR3 length is 15 residues. CDR3 sequence (DNA): TGCGCCAGCCTATCGGTACCGGGGGTAGGGGAGACCCAGTACTTC. This gives the protein CASLSVPGVGETQYF.

The gene calls are TRBV5-1 and TRBJ1-1; 9 bases align to TRBD1. There are 16 residues in the CDR3. Trimming took 2 bases from V and 3 from J; bases not matched to a gene: 8. Germline V CDR1 and CDR2: SGHRS, YFSETQ. CDR3 DNA: TGCGCCAGCAGCTTCGAGGACAGGGGAGCGGACACTGAAGCTTTCTTT. This sequence encodes CASSFEDRGADTEAFF.

This chain joins TRBV7-2 and TRBJ1-3; D may be TRBD1 (6 bases). This CDR3 region has 14 residues. Germline V lookup: CDR1 SGHTA, CDR2 FQGNSA. V lost 5 bases to trimming and J lost 2 bases, with 10 bases between them. CDR3 amino acids: CASSQRTAGNTIYF. The CDR3 DNA follows: TGTGCCAGCAGCCAACGGACAGCTGGAAACACCATATATTTT.

This clone was counted only a few times. This chain's CDR3 is CASSISRGVRSPLHF. The CDR3 DNA is TGTGCCAGTAGTATCTCCCGAGGTGTTCGGTCACCCCTCCACTTT. This chain joins TRBV19 and TRBJ1-6; D unresolved. The V and J ends lost 3 bases and 10 bases respectively, with 16 bases between them. Germline V CDR1 and CDR2: LNHDA, SQIVND (reference sequence). This CDR3 contains 15 residues.

V and J are TRBV5-6 and TRBJ2-3; 7 bases fit TRBD1. The V and J ends lost 4 bases and 4 bases, in that order; junction bases with no gene match: 9. The CDR3 covers 15 residues. Germline-derived CDR1 and CDR2 are SGHDT and YYEEEE. This CDR3 reads CASSAAYRGPDTQYF. As DNA, the CDR3 is TGTGCCAGCAGCGCAGCCTACAGGGGCCCAGATACGCAGTATTTT. The complete variable domain, with remaining parts taken from reference TRBV5-6 and TRBJ2-3, reads DAGVTQSPTHLIKTRGQQVTLRCSPKSGHDTVSWYQQALGQGPQFIFQYYEEEERQRGNFPDRFSGHQFPNYSSELNVNALLLGDSALYLCASSAAYRGPDTQYFGPGTRLTVL.

The chain carries TRBV27 and TRBJ1-1; D not certain. CDR1 is MNHEY and CDR2 is SMNVEV in the germline V gene (reference sequence). V dropped 7 bases and J dropped 7 bases, with 19 bases sitting between them. The CDR3 sequence is 14 residues long. The CDR3 loop is CASMQFGNGFEAFF. The CDR3 nucleotides are TGTGCCAGCATGCAGTTCGGGAATGGATTTGAAGCTTTCTTT.